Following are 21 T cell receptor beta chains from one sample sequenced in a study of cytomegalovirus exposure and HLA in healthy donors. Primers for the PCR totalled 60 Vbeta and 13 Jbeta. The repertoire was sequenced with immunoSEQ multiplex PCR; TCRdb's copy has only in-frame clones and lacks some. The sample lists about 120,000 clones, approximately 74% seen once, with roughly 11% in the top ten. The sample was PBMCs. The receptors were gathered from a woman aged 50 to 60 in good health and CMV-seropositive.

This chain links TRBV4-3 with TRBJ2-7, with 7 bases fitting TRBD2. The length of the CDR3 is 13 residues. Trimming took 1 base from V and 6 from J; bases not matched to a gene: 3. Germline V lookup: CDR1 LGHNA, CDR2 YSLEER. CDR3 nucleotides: TGCGCCAGCAGCCAAGTCAGGGAGGGCGAGCAGTACTTC. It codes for CASSQVREGEQYF.

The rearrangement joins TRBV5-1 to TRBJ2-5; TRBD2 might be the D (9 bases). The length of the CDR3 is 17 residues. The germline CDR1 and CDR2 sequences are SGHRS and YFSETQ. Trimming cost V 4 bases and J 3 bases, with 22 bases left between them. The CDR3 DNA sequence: TGCGCCAGCAGCCGGAAACAGGGGGAGCGGGGGGAAGAGACCCAGTACTTC. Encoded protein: CASSRKQGERGEETQYF.

As DNA, the CDR3 is TGCGCCAGCAGCCAAGATTGGGCTAGCGGGAGCTACGAGCAGTACTTC. Its translation: CASSQDWASGSYEQYF. The rearrangement links TRBV4-3 to TRBJ2-7; the match to TRBD2 covers 10 bases. Germline loops: CDR1 LGHNA, CDR2 YSLEER. This CDR3 has 16 residues. V shed 0 bases and J 3 bases; nucleotides not matched to a gene: 5.

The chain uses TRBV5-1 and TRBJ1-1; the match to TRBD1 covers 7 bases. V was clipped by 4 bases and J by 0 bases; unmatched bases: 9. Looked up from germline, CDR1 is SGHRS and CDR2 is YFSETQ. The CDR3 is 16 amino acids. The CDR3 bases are TGCGCCAGCAGCCTGGAGGGGACAGATATGAACACTGAAGCTTTCTTT. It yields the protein CASSLEGTDMNTEAFF.

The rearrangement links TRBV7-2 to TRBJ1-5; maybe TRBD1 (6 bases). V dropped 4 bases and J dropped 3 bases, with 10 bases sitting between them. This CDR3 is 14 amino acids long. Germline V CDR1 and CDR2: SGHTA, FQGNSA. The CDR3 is CASSSGQNNQPQHF. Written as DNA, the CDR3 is TGTGCCAGCAGCTCCGGACAGAACAATCAGCCCCAGCATTTT.

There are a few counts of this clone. The CDR3 DNA reads TGTGCCAGCATTATACAGGGTTTCTCTGGCTACACCTTC. Its translation is CASIIQGFSGYTF. The V gene is TRBV6-1, the J gene TRBJ1-2, with D possibly matching TRBD1 (6 bases). Trimming pared 7 bases from V and 7 bases from J, leaving 16 bases between. The CDR3 has 13 residues. Germline values: CDR1 MNHNS, CDR2 SASEGT.

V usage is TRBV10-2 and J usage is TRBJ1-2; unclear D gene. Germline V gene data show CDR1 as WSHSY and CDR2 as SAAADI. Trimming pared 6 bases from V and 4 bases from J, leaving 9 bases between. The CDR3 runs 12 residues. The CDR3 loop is CASSRGPYGYTF. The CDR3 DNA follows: TGCGCCAGCAGCCGGGGTCCCTATGGCTACACCTTC.

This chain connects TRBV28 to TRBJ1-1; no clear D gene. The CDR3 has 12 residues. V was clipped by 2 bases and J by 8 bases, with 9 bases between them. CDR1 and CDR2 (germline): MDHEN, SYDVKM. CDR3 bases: TGTGCCAGCAGTTTAAGATGGAGAGAAGCTTTCTTT. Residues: CASSLRWREAFF. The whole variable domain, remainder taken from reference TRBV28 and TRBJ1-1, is DVKVTQSSRYLVKRTGEKVFLECVQDMDHENMFWYRQDPGLGLRLIYFSYDVKMKEKGDIPEGYSVSREKKERFSLILESASTNQTSMYLCASSLRWREAFFGQGTRLTVV.

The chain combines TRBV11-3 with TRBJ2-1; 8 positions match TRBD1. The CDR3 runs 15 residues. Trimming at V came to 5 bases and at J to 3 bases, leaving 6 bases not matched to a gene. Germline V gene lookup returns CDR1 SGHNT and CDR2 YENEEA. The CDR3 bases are TGTGCCAGCAGCGAGACAGGGGCCATCTACAATGAGCAGTTCTTC. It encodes CASSETGAIYNEQFF.

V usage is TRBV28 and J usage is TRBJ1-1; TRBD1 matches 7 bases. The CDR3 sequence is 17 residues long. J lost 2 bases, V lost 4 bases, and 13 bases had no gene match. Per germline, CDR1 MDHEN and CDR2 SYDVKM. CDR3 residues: CASSSLSQGSGNTEAFF. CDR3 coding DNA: TGTGCCAGCAGTTCTCTCTCACAGGGGTCTGGCAACACTGAAGCTTTCTTT.

The CDR3 here is CASSLRPGQGSDEQFF. The CDR3 coding sequence is TGTGCCAGCAGCTTAAGGCCAGGACAGGGTAGCGATGAGCAGTTCTTC. The chain employs TRBV7-6 and TRBJ2-1; TRBD1 matches at 8 bases. In germline, CDR1 is SGHVS, CDR2 FNYEAQ. There are 16 residues in the CDR3. After removal of 2 bases from V and 8 bases from J, the junction contained 11 bases not matched to a gene. The complete variable domain, with remaining parts taken from reference TRBV7-6 and TRBJ2-1, reads GAGVSQSPRYKVTKRGQDVALRCDPISGHVSLYWYRQALGQGPEFLTYFNYEAQQDKSGLPNDRFSAERPEGSISTLTIQRTEQRDSAMYRCASSLRPGQGSDEQFFGPGTRLTVL.

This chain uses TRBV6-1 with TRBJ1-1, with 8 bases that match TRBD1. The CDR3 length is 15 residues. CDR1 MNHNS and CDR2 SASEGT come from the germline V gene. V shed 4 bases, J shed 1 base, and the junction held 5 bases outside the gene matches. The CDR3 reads CASSATGTGNTEAFF. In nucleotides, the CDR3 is TGTGCCAGCAGTGCCACCGGGACAGGGAACACTGAAGCTTTCTTT.

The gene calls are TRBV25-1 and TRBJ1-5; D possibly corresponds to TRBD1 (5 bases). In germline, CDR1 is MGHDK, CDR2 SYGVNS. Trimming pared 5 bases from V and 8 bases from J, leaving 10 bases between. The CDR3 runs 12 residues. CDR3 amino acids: CASSRAGEPQHF. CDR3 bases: TGTGCCAGCAGTAGAGCGGGGGAGCCCCAGCATTTT. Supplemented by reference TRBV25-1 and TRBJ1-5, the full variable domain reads EADIYQTPRYLVIGTGKKITLECSQTMGHDKMYWYQQDPGMELHLIHYSYGVNSTEKGDLSSESTVSRIRTEHFPLTLESARPSHTSQYLCASSRAGEPQHFGDGTRLSIL.

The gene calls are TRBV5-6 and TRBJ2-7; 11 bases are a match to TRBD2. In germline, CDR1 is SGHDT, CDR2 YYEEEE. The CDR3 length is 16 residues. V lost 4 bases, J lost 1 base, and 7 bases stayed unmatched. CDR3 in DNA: TGTGCCAGCAGCCTTCTAGCGGGGGGCGGATCCTACGAGCAGTACTTC. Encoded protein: CASSLLAGGGSYEQYF.

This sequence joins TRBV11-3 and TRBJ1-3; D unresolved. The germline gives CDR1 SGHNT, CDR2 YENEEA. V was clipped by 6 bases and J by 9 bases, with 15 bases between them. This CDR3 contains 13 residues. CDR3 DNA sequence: TGTGCCAGCAGTAAAGGGAGGGAAAGCACCATATATTTT. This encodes CASSKGRESTIYF.

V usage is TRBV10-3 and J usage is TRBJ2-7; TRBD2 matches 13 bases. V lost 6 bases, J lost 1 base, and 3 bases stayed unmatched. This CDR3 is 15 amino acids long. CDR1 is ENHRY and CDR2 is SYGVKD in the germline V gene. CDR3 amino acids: CAISQTSGGSYEQYF. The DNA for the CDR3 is TGTGCCATCAGCCAGACTAGCGGGGGGTCCTACGAGCAGTACTTC.

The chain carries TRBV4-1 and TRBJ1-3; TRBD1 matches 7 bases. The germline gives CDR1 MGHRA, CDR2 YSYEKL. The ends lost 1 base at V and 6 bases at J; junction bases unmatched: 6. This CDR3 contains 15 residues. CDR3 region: CASSQGRQGINTIYF. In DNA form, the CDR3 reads TGCGCCAGCAGCCAAGGACGACAGGGAATAAACACCATATATTTT.

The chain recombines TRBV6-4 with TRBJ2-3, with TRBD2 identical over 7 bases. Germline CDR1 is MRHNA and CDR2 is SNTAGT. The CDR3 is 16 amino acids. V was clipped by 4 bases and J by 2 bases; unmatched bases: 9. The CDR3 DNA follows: TGTGCCAGCAGTGTTACCGGGGGGTCTAACACAGATACGCAGTATTTT. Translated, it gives CASSVTGGSNTDTQYF.

The CDR3 sequence: CASSSLQGRTPYEQYF. The CDR3 bases are TGTGCCAGCAGCTCCCTACAGGGGCGTACCCCCTACGAGCAGTACTTC. V and J are TRBV5-4 and TRBJ2-7, with 7 bases matching TRBD1. This CDR3 region has 16 residues. The trim removed 3 bases at V and 2 bases at J, leaving 11 bases unmatched. Germline V gene sequence: CDR1 SGHNT, CDR2 YYREEE (reference sequence).

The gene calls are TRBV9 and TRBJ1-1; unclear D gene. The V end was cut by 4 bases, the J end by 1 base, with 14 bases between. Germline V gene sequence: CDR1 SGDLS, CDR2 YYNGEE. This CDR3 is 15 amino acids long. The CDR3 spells CASSPDSLGNTEAFF. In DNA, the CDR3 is TGTGCCAGCAGCCCCGACTCCCTGGGGAACACTGAAGCTTTCTTT.

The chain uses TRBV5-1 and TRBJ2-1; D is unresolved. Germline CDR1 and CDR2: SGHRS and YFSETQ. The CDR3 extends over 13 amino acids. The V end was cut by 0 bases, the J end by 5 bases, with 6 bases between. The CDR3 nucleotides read TGCGCCAGCAGCTTGGACAGTAACAATGAGCAGTTCTTC. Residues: CASSLDSNNEQFF.